This TCR beta chain was recovered during a study of T cell responses to AZD1222 COVID-19 vaccine. Some second doses came at about 4 weeks and others at about 12 weeks; these were pooled. This table comes from immunoSEQ multiplex PCR, and its TCRdb copy is limited to in-frame clones, with some not included. Of 50,000 or so clones listed, approximately 89% were seen once; the top ten hold approximately 5.3%. With 0 bases removed from V and 0 bases from J, the gap between germline ends came to 10 bases. Germline V CDR1 and CDR2: SGDLS, YYNGEE. This CDR3 has 15 amino acids. V gene TRBV9 combines with J gene TRBJ2-7; D is uncertain. This receptor was identified in an adult who received the AZD1222 COVID-19 vaccine. The specimen was peripheral blood, collected 28 days after the second AZD1222 dose. This CDR3 is CASSVAETSSYEQYF. CDR3 in DNA: TGTGCCAGCAGCGTAGCGGAGACGAGCTCCTACGAGCAGTACTTC.